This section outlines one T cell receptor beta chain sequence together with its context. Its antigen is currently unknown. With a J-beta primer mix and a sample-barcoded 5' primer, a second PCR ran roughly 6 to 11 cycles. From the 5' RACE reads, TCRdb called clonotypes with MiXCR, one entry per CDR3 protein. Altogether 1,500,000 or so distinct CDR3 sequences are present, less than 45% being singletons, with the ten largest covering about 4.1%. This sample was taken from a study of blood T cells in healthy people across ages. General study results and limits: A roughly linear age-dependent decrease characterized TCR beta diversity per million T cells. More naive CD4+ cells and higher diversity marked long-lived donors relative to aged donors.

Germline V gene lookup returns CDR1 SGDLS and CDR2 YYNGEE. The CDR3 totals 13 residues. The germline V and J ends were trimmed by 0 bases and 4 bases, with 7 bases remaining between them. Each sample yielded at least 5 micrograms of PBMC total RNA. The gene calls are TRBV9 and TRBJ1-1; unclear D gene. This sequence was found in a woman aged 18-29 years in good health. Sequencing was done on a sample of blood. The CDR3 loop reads CASSVAWSTEAFF. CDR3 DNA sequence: TGTGCCAGCAGCGTAGCTTGGAGCACTGAAGCTTTCTTT.